The 3 T cell receptor beta chains below all came from one sample that was sequenced in a study of OX40 agonist ivuxolimab in advanced cancers. Profiled with immunoSEQ multiplex PCR; TCRdb holds only in-frame clones, not every one. The data hold around 41,000 clones, with 70% to 90% observed a single time. The sequencing here drew on CD4+ or CD8+ T cells sorted from blood, taken in a trial of the OX40 agonist ivuxolimab. The receptors derive from an adult with an advanced solid tumor such as melanoma, head and neck, liver or kidney cancer.

The chain links TRBV16 to TRBJ2-7; D gene ambiguous. CDR1 is KGHSY, CDR2 FQNENV, per germline. Deletions cut 3 bases from V and 4 bases from J, with 16 bases between. The CDR3 totals 15 residues. CDR3 loop: CASSQSSVPFYEQYF. CDR3 nucleotides: TGTGCCAGCAGCCAGTCATCTGTCCCTTTTTACGAGCAGTACTTC.

The rearrangement joins TRBV10-3 to TRBJ1-2; D may be TRBD1 (5 bases). Germline values: CDR1 ENHRY, CDR2 SYGVKD. The CDR3 spans 14 residues. Trimming pared 6 bases from V and 2 bases from J, leaving 13 bases between. CDR3 in DNA: TGTGCCATCAGAGGGGTAGAAGCGAACTATGGCTACACCTTC. Encoded protein: CAIRGVEANYGYTF.

The rearrangement joins TRBV27 to TRBJ2-7, with unresolved D. The CDR3 loop spans 15 amino acids. Trimming took 6 bases from V and 0 from J, leaving 15 bases between them. Germline V CDR1 and CDR2: MNHEY, SMNVEV (reference sequence). CDR3 in amino acids: CASREGSVSSYEQYF. DNA for the CDR3: TGTGCCAGCAGGGAAGGATCGGTCAGCTCCTACGAGCAGTACTTC.